The clone carrying this T cell receptor (beta chain) appeared a few times. The target antigen is unknown. Sequenced by immunoSEQ multiplex PCR; TCRdb stores in-frame clones only, minus some. The table shows roughly 45,000 clones, with 82% occurring only once. This entry belongs to a study of memory B cells and T cells in multiple sclerosis. Study findings and constraints: Clone-set sizes differed between compartments, so shared clonotype counts needed normalization.

V was shortened by 1 base and J by 2 bases, with 20 bases between the two germline ends. This CDR3 has 17 residues. Germline V gene data show CDR1 as GTSNPN and CDR2 as SVGIG (reference sequence). Separate sequencing covered autoproliferating (CFSE-dim) and non-proliferating (CFSE-high) T cells from stimulus-free culture. Approximately 5x10^7 CFSE-labeled PBMCs were cultured 7 to 8 days unstimulated, then replicate wells were pooled. The PBMCs received about 0.5 uM CFSE and serum-free culture with no added stimuli. This receptor was identified in a human donor with multiple sclerosis. The material sequenced was PBMCs from blood kept in culture. The chain joins TRBV30 to TRBJ1-2; weak D call: TRBD1 (6 bases). The CDR3 DNA is TGTGCCTGGAGTGGGCGGACAGTCCGTTGGTTGAACTATGGCTACACCTTC. Encoded protein: CAWSGRTVRWLNYGYTF.